The subject of this entry is one TCR beta chain. At one boundary the junction diverges from the germline segment, which might be a read error. The sample originates from a study of blood T cells in healthy people across ages. The authors ran a second PCR of 7 to 11 cycles using a sample-barcoded 5' primer and a J-beta primer mix. TCRdb itself ran the 5' RACE reads through MiXCR, one entry per CDR3 protein. The repertoire consists of 2 million or so distinct CDR3 sequences, with 49% occurring once and the leading ten covering over 2%. The germline CDR1 and CDR2 sequences are SGHVS and FNYEAQ. There are 18 residues in the CDR3.

The sequence came from a woman aged 40 to 49 in good health. The sequenced material came from blood. This chain links TRBV7-6 with TRBJ2-7; TRBD2 aligns across 9 bases. The CDR3 sequence is CASSLVASGETGPYVQYF. DNA of the CDR3: TGTGCCAGCAGCTTAGTGGCTAGCGGGGAGACCGGACCCTACGTGCAGTACTTC.